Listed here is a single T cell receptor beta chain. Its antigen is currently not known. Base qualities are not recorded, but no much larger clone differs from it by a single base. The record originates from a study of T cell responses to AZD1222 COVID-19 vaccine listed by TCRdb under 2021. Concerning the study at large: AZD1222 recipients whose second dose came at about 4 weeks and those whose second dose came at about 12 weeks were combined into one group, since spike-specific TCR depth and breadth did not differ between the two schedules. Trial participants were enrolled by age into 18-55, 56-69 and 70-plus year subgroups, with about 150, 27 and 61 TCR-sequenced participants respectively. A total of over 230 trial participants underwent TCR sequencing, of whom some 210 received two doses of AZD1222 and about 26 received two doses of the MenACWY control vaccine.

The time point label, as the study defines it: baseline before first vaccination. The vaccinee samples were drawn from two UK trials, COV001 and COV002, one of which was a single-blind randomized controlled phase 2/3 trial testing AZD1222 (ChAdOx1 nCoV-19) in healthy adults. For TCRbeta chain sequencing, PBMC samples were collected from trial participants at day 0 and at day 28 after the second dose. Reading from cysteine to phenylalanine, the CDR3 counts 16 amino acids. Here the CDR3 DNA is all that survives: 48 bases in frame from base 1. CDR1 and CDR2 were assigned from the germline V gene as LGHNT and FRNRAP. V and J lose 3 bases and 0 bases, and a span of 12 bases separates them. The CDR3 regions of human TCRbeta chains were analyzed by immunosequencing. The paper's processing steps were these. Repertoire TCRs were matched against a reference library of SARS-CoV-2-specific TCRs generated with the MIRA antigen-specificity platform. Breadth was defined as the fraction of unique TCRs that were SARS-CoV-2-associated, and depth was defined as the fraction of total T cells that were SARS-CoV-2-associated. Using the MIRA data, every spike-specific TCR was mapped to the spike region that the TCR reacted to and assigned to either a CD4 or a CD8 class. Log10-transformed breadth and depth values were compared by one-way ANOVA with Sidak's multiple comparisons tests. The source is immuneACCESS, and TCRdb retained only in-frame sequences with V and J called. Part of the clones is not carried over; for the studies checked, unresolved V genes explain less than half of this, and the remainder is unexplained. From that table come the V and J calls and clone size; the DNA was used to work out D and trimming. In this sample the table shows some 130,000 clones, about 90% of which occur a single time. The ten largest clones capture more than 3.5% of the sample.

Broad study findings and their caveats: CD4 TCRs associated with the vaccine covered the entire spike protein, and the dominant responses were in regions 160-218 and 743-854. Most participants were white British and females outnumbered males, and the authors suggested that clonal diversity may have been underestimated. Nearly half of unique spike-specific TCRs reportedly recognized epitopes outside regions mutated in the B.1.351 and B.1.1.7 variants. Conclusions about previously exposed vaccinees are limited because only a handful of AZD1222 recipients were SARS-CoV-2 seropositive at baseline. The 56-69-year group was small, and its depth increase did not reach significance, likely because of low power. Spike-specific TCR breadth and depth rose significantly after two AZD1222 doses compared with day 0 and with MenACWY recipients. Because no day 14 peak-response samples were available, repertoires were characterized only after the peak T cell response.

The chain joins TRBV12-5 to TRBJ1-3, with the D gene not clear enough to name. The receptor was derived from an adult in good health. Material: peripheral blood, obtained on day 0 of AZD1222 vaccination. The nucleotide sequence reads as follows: TGTGCTAGTGGTTTTGCCAGGATTGACTCTGGAAACACCATATATTTT. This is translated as CASGFARIDSGNTIYF.